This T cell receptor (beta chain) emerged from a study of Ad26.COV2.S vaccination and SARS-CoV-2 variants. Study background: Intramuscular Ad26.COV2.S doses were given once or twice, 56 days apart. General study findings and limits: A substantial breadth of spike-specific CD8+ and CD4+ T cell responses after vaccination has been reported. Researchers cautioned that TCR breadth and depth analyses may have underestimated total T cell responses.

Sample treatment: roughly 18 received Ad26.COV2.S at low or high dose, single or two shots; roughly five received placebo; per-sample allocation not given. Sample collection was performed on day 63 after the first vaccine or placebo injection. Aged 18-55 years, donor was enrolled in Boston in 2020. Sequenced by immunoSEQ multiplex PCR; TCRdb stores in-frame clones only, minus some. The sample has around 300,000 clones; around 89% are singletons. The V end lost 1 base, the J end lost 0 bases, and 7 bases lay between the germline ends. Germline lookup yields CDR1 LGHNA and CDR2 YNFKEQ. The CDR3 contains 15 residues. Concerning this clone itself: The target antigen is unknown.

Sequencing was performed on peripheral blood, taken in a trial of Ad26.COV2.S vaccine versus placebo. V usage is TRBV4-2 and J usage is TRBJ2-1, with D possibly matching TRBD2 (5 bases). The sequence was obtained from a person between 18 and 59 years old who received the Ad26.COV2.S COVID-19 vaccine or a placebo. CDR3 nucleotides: TGTGCCAGCAGCCAAGGGACTTACTCCTACAATGAGCAGTTCTTC. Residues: CASSQGTYSYNEQFF.